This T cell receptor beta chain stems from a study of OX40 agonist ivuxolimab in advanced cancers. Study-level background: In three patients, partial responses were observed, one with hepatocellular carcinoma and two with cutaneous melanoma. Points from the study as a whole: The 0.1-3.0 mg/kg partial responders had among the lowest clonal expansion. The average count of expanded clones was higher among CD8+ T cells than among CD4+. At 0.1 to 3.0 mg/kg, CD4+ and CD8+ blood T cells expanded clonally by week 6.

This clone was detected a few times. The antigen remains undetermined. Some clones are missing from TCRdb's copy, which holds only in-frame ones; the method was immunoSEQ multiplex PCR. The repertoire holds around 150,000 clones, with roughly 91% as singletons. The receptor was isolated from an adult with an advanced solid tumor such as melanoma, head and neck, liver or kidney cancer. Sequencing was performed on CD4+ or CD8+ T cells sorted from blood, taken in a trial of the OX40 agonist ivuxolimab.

This CDR3 is CASSQEPGAGTGELFF. Here the CDR3 DNA reads TGTGCCAGCAGTCAAGAACCGGGCGCTGGAACCGGGGAGCTGTTTTTT. The genes are TRBV7-9 and TRBJ2-2; D remains unclear. Germline assignment: CDR1 SEHNR and CDR2 FQNEAQ (reference sequence). V was clipped by 6 bases and J by 5 bases, with 19 bases between them. The CDR3 runs 16 residues.